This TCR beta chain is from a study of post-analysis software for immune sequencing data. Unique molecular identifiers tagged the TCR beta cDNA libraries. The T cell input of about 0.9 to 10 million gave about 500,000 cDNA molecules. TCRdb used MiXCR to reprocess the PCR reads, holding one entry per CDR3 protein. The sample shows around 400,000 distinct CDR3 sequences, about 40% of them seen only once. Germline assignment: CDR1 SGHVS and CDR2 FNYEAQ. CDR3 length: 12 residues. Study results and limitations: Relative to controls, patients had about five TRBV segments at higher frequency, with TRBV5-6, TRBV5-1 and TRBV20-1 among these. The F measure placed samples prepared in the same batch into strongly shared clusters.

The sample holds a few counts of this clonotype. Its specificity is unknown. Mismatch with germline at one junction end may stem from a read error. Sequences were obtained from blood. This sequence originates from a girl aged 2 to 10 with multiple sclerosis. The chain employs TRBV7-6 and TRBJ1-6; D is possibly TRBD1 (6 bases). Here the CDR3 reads CASSSRTGGLHF. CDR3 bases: TGTGCCAGCAGCTCCCGGACCGGGGGCCTCCACTTC.